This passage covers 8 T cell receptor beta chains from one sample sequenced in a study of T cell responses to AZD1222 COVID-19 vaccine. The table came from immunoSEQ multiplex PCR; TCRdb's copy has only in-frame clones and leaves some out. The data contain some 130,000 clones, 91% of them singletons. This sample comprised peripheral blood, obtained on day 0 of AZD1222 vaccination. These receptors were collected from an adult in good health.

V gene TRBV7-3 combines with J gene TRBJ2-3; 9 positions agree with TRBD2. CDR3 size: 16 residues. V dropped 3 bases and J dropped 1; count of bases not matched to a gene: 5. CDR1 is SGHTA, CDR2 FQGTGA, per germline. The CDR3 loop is CASSLAGGTGTDTQYF. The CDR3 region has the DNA TGTGCCAGCAGCTTGGCGGGAGGGACGGGCACAGATACGCAGTATTTT.

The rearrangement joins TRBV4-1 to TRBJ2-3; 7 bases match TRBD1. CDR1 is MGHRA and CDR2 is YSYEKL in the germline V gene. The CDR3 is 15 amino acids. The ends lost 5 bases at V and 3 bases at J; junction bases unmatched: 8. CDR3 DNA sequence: TGCGCCAGCAGCGACTCCGGGACAGTAACAGATACGCAGTATTTT. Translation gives CASSDSGTVTDTQYF.

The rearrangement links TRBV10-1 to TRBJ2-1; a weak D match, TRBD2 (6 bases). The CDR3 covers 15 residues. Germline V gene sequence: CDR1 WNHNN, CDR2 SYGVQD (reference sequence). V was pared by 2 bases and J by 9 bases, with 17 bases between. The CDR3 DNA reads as TGCGCCAGCAGTGAGATCACGGGAGAACTCGGTGAGCAGTTCTTC. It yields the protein CASSEITGELGEQFF.

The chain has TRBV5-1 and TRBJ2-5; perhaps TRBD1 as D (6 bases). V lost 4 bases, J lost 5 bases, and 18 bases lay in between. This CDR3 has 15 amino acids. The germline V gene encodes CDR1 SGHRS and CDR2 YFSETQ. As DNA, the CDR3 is TGCGCCAGCAGCCACCGGGACACAGATTTTGAGACCCAGTACTTC. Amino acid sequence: CASSHRDTDFETQYF.

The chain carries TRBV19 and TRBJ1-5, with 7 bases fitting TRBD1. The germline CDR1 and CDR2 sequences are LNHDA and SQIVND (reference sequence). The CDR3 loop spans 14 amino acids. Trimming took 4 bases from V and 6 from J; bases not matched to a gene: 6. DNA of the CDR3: TGTGCCAGTAGTACCCGACAGGGTAGTCAGCCCCAGCATTTT. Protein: CASSTRQGSQPQHF.

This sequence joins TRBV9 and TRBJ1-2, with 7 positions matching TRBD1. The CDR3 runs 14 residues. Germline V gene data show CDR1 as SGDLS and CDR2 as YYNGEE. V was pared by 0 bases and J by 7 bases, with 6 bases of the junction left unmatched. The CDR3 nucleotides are TGTGCCAGCAGCGTAGTACAGGGGCCAGGTGGCTACACCTTC. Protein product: CASSVVQGPGGYTF.

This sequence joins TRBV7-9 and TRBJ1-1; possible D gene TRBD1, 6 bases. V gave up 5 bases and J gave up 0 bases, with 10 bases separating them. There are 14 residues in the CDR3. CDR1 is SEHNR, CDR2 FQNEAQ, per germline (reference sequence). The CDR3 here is CASSPGQLNTEAFF. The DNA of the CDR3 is TGTGCCAGCAGCCCCGGACAGTTGAACACTGAAGCTTTCTTT.

The DNA for the CDR3 is TGTGCCAGCAAACTTGGTGGGGCTCTAGACACCATATATTTT. Translated, it gives CASKLGGALDTIYF. The chain joins TRBV5-8 to TRBJ1-3; D may be TRBD1 (5 bases). V was cut by 6 bases and J by 8 bases, with 18 bases left in between. The CDR3 runs 14 residues. Germline CDR1 reads SGHTS; CDR2 reads YDEGEE.